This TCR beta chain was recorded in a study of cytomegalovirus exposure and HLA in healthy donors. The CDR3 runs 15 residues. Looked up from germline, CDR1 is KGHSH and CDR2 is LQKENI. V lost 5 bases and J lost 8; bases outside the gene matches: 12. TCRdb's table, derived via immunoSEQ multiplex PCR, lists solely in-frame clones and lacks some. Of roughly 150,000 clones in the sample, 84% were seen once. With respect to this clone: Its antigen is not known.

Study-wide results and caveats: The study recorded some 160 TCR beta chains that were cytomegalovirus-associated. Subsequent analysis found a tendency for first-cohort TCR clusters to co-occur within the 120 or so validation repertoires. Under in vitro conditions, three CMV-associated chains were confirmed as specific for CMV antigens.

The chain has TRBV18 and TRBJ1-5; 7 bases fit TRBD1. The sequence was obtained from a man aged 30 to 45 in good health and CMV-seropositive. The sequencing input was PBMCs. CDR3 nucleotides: TGTGCCAGCTCAGCCGTTCGACAGGGAGGTGAGCCCCAGCATTTT. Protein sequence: CASSAVRQGGEPQHF.